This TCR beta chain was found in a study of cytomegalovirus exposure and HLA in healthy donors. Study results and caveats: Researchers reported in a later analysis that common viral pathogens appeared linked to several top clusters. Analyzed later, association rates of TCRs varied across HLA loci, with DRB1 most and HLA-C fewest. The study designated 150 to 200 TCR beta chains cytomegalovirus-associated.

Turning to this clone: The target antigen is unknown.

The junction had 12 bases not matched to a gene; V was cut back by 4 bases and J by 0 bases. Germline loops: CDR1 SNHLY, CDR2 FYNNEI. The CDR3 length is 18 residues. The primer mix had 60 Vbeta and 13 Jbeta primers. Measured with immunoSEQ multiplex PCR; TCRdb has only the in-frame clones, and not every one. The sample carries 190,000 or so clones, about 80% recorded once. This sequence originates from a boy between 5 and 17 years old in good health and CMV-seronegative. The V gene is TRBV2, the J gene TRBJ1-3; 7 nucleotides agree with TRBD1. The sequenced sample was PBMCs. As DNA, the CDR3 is TGTGCCAGCAGTGGCCGGGGCAGGGGGGCCCGCTCTGGAAACACCATATATTTT. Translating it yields CASSGRGRGARSGNTIYF.